This TCR beta chain was retrieved from a study of blood T cell repertoires in COVID-19. Looking at the study overall: Donors in the United States, Italy and Spain gave samples during acute or convalescent COVID-19. The cDNA or gDNA used as material had been derived from T cells, B-cell-depleted T cells, or PBMCs.

The germline gives CDR1 SGHRS, CDR2 YFSETQ. V was clipped by 7 bases and J by 6 bases, with 13 bases between them. The CDR3 has 13 amino acids. Per the original methods: Counts of nucleated cells, estimated from reference gene primer amplification, were obtained. The repertoire was sequenced with immunoSEQ multiplex PCR; TCRdb's copy has only in-frame clones and lacks some. Clonal size and the V and J genes are those of that table, whereas D and trimming came from the DNA. The table includes about 100,000 clones, almost 90% detected once. The receptor was derived from a human donor in a cohort sampled during active COVID-19. The sample taken for sequencing was peripheral blood. This chain connects TRBV5-1 to TRBJ2-2, with TRBD2 as a possible D gene (6 bases). CDR3 sequence: CASESREAGELFF. CDR3 coding DNA: TGCGCCAGCGAAAGCAGGGAGGCCGGGGAGCTGTTTTTT.